This T cell receptor beta chain appears in the sequencing data of a study of T cell clonality in common variable immunodeficiency. This clone came up many times. Assay used: immunoSEQ multiplex PCR; TCRdb lists only in-frame clones, some missing. This sample has roughly 42,000 clones, each found more than once. The receptor was isolated from a person aged 18 to 70 in good health. The specimen was peripheral blood mononuclear cells.

The CDR3 DNA, read in part, is TGTGCCAGCAGTTACGGGGACAGGGGCACCTACAATGAG. Its protein product is CASSYGDRGTYNE. The full CDR3 reads CASSYGDRGTYNEQFF. This rearrangement joins TRBV6-2 or TRBV6-3 to TRBJ2-1; 10 bases fit TRBD1. Coverage ceases 3 residues before the CDR3 finishes, and the germline J gene fills in the end. Germline CDR1 reads MNHEY; CDR2 reads SVGEGT. The trim removed 2 bases at V and 2 bases at J, leaving 3 bases unmatched. The CDR3 spans 16 residues.